This T cell receptor (beta chain) was recovered during a study of CD8 T cell repertoires and HIV-1 epitope variants. Study context: Each of Twenty-five Gag and Nef epitope peptides stimulated a separate culture. Controls were a CMV, EBV and flu pool, Ebola AY9, and no peptide.

CDR1 is SQVTM and CDR2 is ANQGSEA in the germline V gene. This CDR3 has 15 amino acids. Trimming took 4 bases from V and 0 from J, leaving 16 bases between them. Produced via immunoSEQ multiplex PCR; TCRdb's table is partial and in-frame only. The table lists about 2,600 clones, approximately 70% of them singletons. Note on this clone: Its cognate antigen is unknown.

The sequence came from a male donor with HIV. The specimen sequenced was cultured CD8+ T cells derived from PBMCs. V is TRBV29-1 and J is TRBJ2-7, with D possibly TRBD1 on 7 matching bases. The CDR3 nucleotides are TGCAGCGTTGCTCTGGAGGGGGCCAGCTCCTACGAGCAGTACTTC. It is translated as CSVALEGASSYEQYF.